The rows below give T cell receptor beta chains drawn from one sample of a study of blood T cells in healthy people across ages. One entry per CDR3 protein, called by TCRdb with MiXCR from the 5' RACE reads. This sample yields almost 1 million distinct CDR3 sequences, of which about 51% are seen a single time; 20% to 25% belongs to the top ten. Source material: blood. Receptors originate from a woman aged 55-69 years in good health. Both conserved end residues are part of each CDR3. D genes are given only for firm matches. A row's size may be missing; if present it is once, few, many or a size class.

TRBJ2-3 TRBV11-2 NA TRBD1 TGTGCCAGCAGCTCGCGACAGGGGATTTCGGATACGCAGTATTTT CASSSRQGISDTQYF
TRBJ2-5 TRBV4-1 once NA TGCGCCAGCAGACTGAAGATCCAGGGGACGCAAGAGACCCAGTACTTC CASRLKIQGTQETQYF
TRBJ2-3 TRBV20-1 NA TRBD1 TGCAGTGCTAGAGAGGTCAGGGGGCAAGATACGCAGTATTTT CSAREVRGQDTQYF
TRBJ1-4 TRBV30 NA TRBD1 TGTGCCTGGAGTGAGGGGACCAGACAGGGGAATGAAAAACTGTTTTTT CAWSEGTRQGNEKLFF
TRBJ2-3 TRBV2 few NA TGTGCCAGCAGTGCCTTTTCCCCCGATACGCAGTATTTT CASSAFSPDTQYF
TRBJ2-6 TRBV20-1 many NA TGCAGTGCCCCCCGACGGGCCGACATCCTGACTTTC CSAPRRADILTF
TRBJ2-3 TRBV20-1 NA NA TGCAGTGCTGAGAGGGTAGATACGCAGTATTTT CSAERVDTQYF
TRBJ2-7 TRBV15 NA NA TGTGCCACCAGCAGATCCCCGGCGGGGAATAGCGAGCAGTACTTC CATSRSPAGNSEQYF
TRBJ1-2 TRBV5-1 NA NA TGCGCCAGCAGCTTACTAGGGTATCATGGCTACACCTTC CASSLLGYHGYTF
TRBJ1-1 TRBV5-6 NA NA TGTGCCAGCAGCACCGGGTCGAGGGATAACACTGAAGCTTTCTTT CASSTGSRDNTEAFF
TRBJ2-1 TRBV27 many NA TGTGCCAGCAGTGCCTCCGGAAAAGCGGAGTTCTTC CASSASGKAEFF
TRBJ2-7 TRBV14 few TRBD2 TGTGCCAGCAGCGGCAGGGGGAGACTAGCGGGAGGATACTACGAGCAGTACTTC CASSGRGRLAGGYYEQYF
TRBJ1-5 TRBV7-2 NA TRBD1 TGTGCCAGCAGCACGAGGACAGGCTATAGCAATCAGCCCCAGCATTTT CASSTRTGYSNQPQHF
TRBJ2-3 TRBV15 NA TRBD2 TGTGCCACCAGGGACCAGCGGGAGTCGGGAGATACGCAGTATTTT CATRDQRESGDTQYF
TRBJ2-3 TRBV7-9 NA TRBD2 TGTGCCAGCAGCTTACGGTCTAGCGGGAGGGATACGCAGTATTTT CASSLRSSGRDTQYF